The TCR beta chain described here comes from a study of shared clonotypes between healthy human individuals. CD8 cells classed as naive were CD45RO-negative and positively selected for CCR7, excluding terminally differentiated effector memory CD45RA+ cells. A roughly 200 ng quantity of DNA, 30,000 to 35,000 T cell genomes, went into the sorted-subset replicate PCRs. Produced via immunoSEQ multiplex PCR; TCRdb's table is partial and in-frame only. The sample holds some 1,900,000 clones; about 95% are singletons and the top ten take approximately 1%. Study-wide results and limits: Estimated richness was generally greater in naive than memory subsets. Since donors were few, the genetic and exposure-history diversity represented was limited. Non-shared clonotypes had lower generation probabilities than clonotypes shared by all four sorted-subset donors.

CDR3 length: 16 amino acids. V lost 0 bases to trimming and J lost 2 bases, with 13 bases between them. Germline CDR1 SNHLY, CDR2 FYNNEI. As for this clone: Its cognate antigen is unknown.

The sequence derives from a man younger than 35 in good health. The chain carries TRBV2 and TRBJ2-5; unclear D gene. The specimen was naive CD8+ T cells sorted from blood. CDR3 loop: CASSEAGPSAQETQYF. The DNA for the CDR3 is TGTGCCAGCAGTGAAGCAGGCCCCTCGGCTCAAGAGACCCAGTACTTC.